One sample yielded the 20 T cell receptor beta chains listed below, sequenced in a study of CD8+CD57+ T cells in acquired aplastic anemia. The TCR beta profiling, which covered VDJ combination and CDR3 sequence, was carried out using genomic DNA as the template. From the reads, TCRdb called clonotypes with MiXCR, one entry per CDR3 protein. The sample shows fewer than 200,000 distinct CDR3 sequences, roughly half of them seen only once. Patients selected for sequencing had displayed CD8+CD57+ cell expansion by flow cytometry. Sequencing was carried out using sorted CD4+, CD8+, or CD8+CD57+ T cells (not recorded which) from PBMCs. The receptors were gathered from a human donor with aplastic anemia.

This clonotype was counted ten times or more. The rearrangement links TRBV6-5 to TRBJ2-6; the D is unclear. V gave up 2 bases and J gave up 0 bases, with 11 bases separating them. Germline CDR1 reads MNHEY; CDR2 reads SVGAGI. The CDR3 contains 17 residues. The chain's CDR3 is CASSYGLGFSGANVLTF. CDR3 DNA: TGTGCCAGCAGTTACGGGCTAGGGTTCTCTGGGGCCAACGTCCTGACTTTC.

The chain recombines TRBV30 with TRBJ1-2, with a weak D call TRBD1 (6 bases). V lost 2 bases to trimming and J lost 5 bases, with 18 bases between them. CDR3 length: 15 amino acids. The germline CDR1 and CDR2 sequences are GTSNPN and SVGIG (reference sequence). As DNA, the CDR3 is TGTGCCTGGAGTCCAGGGGCAGGAGGAGAATATGGCTACACCTTC. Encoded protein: CAWSPGAGGEYGYTF.

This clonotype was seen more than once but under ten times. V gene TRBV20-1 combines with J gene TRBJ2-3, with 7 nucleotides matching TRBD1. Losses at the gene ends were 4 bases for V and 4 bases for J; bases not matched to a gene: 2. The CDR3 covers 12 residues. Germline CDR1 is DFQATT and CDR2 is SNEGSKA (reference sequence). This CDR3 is CSAKGAADTQYF. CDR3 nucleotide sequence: TGCAGTGCTAAGGGGGCGGCAGATACGCAGTATTTT.

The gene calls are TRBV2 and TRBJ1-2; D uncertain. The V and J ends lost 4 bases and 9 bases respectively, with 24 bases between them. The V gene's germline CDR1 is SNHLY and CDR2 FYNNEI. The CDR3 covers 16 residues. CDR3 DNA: TGTGCCAGCAGTGGTGGAAACGTTTATTACCGGTTTCGCTACACCTTC. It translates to CASSGGNVYYRFRYTF.

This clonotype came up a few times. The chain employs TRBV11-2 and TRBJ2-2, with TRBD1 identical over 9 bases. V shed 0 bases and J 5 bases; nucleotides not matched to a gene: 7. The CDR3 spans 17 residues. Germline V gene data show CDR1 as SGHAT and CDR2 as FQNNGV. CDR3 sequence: CASSLETGTGLTGELFF. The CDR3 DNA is TGTGCCAGCAGCTTAGAGACCGGGACAGGGTTAACCGGGGAGCTGTTTTTT.

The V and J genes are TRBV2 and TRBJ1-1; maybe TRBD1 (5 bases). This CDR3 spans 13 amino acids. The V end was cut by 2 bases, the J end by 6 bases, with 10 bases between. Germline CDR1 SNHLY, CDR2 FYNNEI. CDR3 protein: CASSELGGAEAFF. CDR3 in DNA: TGTGCCAGCAGTGAATTGGGGGGGGCTGAAGCTTTCTTT.

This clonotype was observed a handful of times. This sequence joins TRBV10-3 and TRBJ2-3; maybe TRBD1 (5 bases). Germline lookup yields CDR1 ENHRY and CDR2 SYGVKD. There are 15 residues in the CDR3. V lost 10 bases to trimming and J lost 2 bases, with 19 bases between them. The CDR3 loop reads CASSPRQQITDTQYF. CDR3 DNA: TGTGCCAGCAGCCCACGACAGCAGATCACAGATACGCAGTATTTT.

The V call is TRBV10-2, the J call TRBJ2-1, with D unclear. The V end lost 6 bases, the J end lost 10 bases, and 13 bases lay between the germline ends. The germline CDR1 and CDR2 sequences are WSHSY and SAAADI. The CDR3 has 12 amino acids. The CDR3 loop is CASRPLDGEQFF. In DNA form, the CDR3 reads TGCGCCAGCAGGCCCTTGGATGGGGAGCAGTTCTTC.

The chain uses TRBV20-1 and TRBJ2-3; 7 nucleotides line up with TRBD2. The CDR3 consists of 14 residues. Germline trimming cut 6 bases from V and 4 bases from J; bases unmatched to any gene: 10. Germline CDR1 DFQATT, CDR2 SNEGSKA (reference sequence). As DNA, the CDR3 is TGCAGTGCCCGCCGGGGGGTTGGGGCAGATACGCAGTATTTT. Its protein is CSARRGVGADTQYF.

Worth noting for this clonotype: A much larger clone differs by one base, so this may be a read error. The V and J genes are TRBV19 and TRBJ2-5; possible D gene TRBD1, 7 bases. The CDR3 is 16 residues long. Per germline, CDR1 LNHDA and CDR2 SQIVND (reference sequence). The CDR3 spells CASSIESGGSWETQCF. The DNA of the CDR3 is TGTGCCAGTAGTATAGAATCAGGGGGGTCGTGGGAGACCCAGTGCTTC.

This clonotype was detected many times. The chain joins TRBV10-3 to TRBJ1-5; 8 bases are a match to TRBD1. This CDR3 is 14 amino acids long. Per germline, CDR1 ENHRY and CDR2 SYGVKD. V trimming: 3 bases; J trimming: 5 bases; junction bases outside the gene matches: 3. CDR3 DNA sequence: TGTGCCATCAGTGATCAGGGGGCCTATCAGCCCCAGCATTTT. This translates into CAISDQGAYQPQHF.

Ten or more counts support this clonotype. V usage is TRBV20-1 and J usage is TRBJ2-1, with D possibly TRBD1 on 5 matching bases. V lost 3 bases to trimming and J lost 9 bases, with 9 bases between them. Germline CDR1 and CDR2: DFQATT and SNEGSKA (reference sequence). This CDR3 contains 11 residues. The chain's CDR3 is CSARVRGEQFF. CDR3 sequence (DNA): TGCAGTGCTAGGGTTAGGGGTGAGCAGTTCTTC.

For the CDR3, the DNA is TGTGCCAGCAGGCCCGGGACCGTTACCTACGAGCAGTACTTC. Protein: CASRPGTVTYEQYF. The chain recombines TRBV6-1 with TRBJ2-7; D could derive from TRBD1 or TRBD2 (5 bases each). Trimming pared 6 bases from V and 2 bases from J, leaving 14 bases between. Germline V gives CDR1 MNHNS, CDR2 SASEGT. The CDR3 is 14 residues long.

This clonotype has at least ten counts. CDR3 sequence (DNA): TGTGCCAGCAGGAGTCAGGGACATGGCTACACCTTC. It codes for CASRSQGHGYTF. The chain has TRBV7-2 and TRBJ1-2; D is possibly TRBD1 (5 bases). The CDR3 is made up of 12 amino acids. V lost 6 bases to trimming and J lost 6 bases, with 11 bases between them. Looked up from germline, CDR1 is SGHTA and CDR2 is FQGNSA. Looking up the rest from reference TRBV7-2 and TRBJ1-2 gives the full variable domain: GAGVSQSPSNKVTEKGKDVELRCDPISGHTALYWYRQSLGQGLEFLIYFQGNSAPDKSGLPSDRFSAERTGGSVSTLTIQRTQQEDSAVYLCASRSQGHGYTFGSGTRLTVV.

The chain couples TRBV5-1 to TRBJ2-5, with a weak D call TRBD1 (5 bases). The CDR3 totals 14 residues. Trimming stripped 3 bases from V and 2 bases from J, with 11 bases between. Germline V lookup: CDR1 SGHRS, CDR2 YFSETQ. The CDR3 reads CASSSDKWQETQYF. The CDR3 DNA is TGCGCCAGCAGCTCGGACAAGTGGCAAGAGACCCAGTACTTC.

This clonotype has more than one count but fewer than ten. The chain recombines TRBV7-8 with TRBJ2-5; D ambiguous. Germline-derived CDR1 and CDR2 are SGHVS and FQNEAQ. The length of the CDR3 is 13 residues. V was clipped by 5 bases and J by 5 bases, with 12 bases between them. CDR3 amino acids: CASSLRDTETQYF. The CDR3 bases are TGTGCCAGCAGCCTTCGCGATACGGAGACCCAGTACTTC.

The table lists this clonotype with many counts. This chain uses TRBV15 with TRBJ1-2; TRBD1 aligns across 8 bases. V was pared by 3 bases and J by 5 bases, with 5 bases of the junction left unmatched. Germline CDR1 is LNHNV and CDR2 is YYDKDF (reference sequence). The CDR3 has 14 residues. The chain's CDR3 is CATSSDRGGYGYTF. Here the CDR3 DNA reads TGTGCCACCAGCAGCGACAGGGGCGGATATGGCTACACCTTC.

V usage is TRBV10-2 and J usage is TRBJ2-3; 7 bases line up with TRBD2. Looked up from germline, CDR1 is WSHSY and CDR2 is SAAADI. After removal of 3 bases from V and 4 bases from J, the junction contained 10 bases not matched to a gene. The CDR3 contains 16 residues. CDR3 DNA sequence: TGCGCCAGCAGTGACCCGACGCGCGGGAGAGCAGATACGCAGTATTTT. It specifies CASSDPTRGRADTQYF.

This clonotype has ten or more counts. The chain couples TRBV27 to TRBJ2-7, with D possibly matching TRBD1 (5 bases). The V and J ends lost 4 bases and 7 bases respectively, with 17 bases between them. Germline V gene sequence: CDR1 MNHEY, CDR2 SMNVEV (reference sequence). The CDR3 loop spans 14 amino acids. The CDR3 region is CASSSPGKGTEQYF. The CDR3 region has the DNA TGTGCCAGCAGTTCGCCAGGGAAGGGCACAGAGCAGTACTTC.

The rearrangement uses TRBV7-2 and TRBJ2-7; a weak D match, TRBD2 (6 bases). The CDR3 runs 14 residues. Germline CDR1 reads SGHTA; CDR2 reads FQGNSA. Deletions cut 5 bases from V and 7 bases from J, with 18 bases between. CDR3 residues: CASSGRTTSGEQYF. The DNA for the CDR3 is TGTGCCAGCAGCGGAAGGACTACCTCTGGGGAGCAGTACTTC.